This T cell receptor beta chain was captured in a study of chemoradiotherapy in HPV16-positive cancers. Libraries were prepared by immunoSEQ multiplex PCR; TCRdb keeps only in-frame clonotypes and omits some of them. The table has 10,000 to 15,000 clones, more than 65% seen once. There are 14 residues in the CDR3. Trimming removed 3 bases from V and 6 bases from J, with 13 bases in between. From germline, CDR1 is SGHVS and CDR2 FQNEAQ. Samples were taken several times over chemoradiotherapy. Whole-study findings and limits: Candidate HPV-specific clones and E7-related TCR motifs grew in tumor during treatment. In HPV16-positive patients, HPV-responsive T-cell expansion tracked better recurrence-free survival. The functional HPV-specific definition rests on just a couple of HPV16-positive patients.

This clone occurred once. The antigen remains undetermined. Sample collection was performed from a patient who underwent chemoradiotherapy. This TCR was recovered from a human donor with HPV-associated anogenital cancer. V usage is TRBV7-8 and J usage is TRBJ2-3; the D gene is possibly TRBD2 (6 bases). The CDR3 sequence: CASSFTGLADTQYF. Here the CDR3 DNA reads TGTGCCAGCAGCTTCACGGGACTCGCTGATACGCAGTATTTT.